This T cell receptor (beta chain) was captured by sequencing in a study of T cells in Graves' hyperthyroidism and ophthalmopathy. This clonotype was counted many times. No antigen is known for it. Study observations and caveats: Prediction of ophthalmopathy progression came a median roughly 6.7 months pre-onset. Most expanded thyroid clonotypes above 0.001 recurred in blood.

Ophthalmopathy patients showed a Clinical Activity Score of at least 3, NOSPECS grade of at least 4 and duration under 3 months. Investigators excluded patients with uncontrolled infection, other autoimmune disease, pregnancy or lactation. There were TCR beta CDR3 regions amplified from RNA transcripts. First-round RT-PCR targeting the TCR CDR3 was performed with the HTBI primer set. One entry per CDR3 protein, called by TCRdb with MiXCR from the multiplex PCR reads. The repertoire holds roughly 520,000 distinct CDR3 sequences, with approximately 24% as singletons. Source material: blood. This receptor was obtained from a woman aged 25-40 years with Graves' ophthalmopathy.

Here the CDR3 DNA reads TGCGCCAGCAGCTGGGAGACAGGGAACTACACCTTC. This codes for CASSWETGNYTF. This chain joins TRBV5-1 and TRBJ1-2; 7 bases map to TRBD1. The ends lost 3 bases at V and 10 bases at J; junction bases unmatched: 6. CDR3 length: 12 amino acids. Germline V gives CDR1 SGHRS, CDR2 YFSETQ.